The 20 T cell receptor beta chains given below trace back to one sample, sequenced in a study of cytomegalovirus exposure and HLA in healthy donors. The study ran its PCR with 60 Vbeta and 13 Jbeta primers. Sequencing used immunoSEQ multiplex PCR; TCRdb keeps in-frame clones, though not all of them. This repertoire shows some 140,000 clones, around 82% found once; its top ten account for approximately 5.6%. The sample taken for sequencing was PBMCs. The source of these receptors is a woman aged 40 to 55 in good health and CMV-seropositive.

The rearrangement uses TRBV7-9 and TRBJ1-4; D might be TRBD1 (5 bases). CDR3 length equals 14 residues. CDR1 is SEHNR and CDR2 is FQNEAQ in the germline V gene (reference sequence). V dropped 3 bases and J dropped 8 bases, with 13 bases sitting between them. The CDR3 protein is CASSFGGGNEKLFF. DNA for the CDR3: TGTGCCAGCAGCTTCGGGGGAGGGAACGAAAAACTGTTTTTT.

Concerning this clone itself: The junction and the germline gene differ at one end; a read error may be behind it. CDR3 amino acids: CSSSFSSETQYF. DNA of the CDR3: TGTTCCAGCAGCTTCTCCAGTGAGACCCAGTACTTC. The chain has TRBV7-9 and TRBJ2-5; D unresolved. The CDR3 runs to 12 residues. CDR1 and CDR2 from the germline V gene are SEHNR and FQNEAQ (reference sequence).

V and J are TRBV10-2 and TRBJ1-6, with D possibly being TRBD1 (6 bases). The V end lost 5 bases, the J end lost 17 bases, and 16 bases lay between the germline ends. The CDR3 loop spans 12 amino acids. Germline V gene lookup returns CDR1 WSHSY and CDR2 SAAADI. Here the CDR3 DNA reads TGCGCCAGCAGTAGGGACATTTTAACCTTCCACTTT. Residues: CASSRDILTFHF.

The V gene is TRBV9, the J gene TRBJ2-1; D is unclear. This CDR3 has 14 residues. With 0 bases removed from V and 6 bases from J, the gap between germline ends came to 10 bases. The germline gives CDR1 SGDLS, CDR2 YYNGEE. Here the CDR3 reads CASSVAPYSNEQFF. The CDR3 coding sequence is TGTGCCAGCAGCGTAGCCCCTTACAGCAATGAGCAGTTCTTC.

V gene TRBV5-4 combines with J gene TRBJ2-3, with 11 bases that match TRBD2. V was clipped by 5 bases and J by 0 bases; unmatched bases: 2. The V gene's germline CDR1 is SGHNT and CDR2 YYREEE (reference sequence). This CDR3 region has 15 residues. The CDR3 bases are TGTGCCAGCAGTTCTAGCGGGGGGAGCACAGATACGCAGTATTTT. Its translation: CASSSSGGSTDTQYF.

Many counts were recorded for this clone. The J gene is TRBJ1-4, the V gene TRBV5-1; D gene ambiguous. The V end lost 1 base, the J end lost 5 bases, and 9 bases lay between the germline ends. Germline CDR1 and CDR2: SGHRS and YFSETQ. The CDR3 extends over 14 amino acids. The CDR3, as DNA: TGCGCCAGCAGCTTGCACAGTTTAAATGAAAAACTGTTTTTT. This encodes CASSLHSLNEKLFF.

This chain connects TRBV29-1 to TRBJ2-7, with 8 nucleotides matching TRBD2. The trim removed 3 bases at V and 3 bases at J, leaving 13 bases unmatched. The CDR3 is 16 residues long. CDR1 SQVTM and CDR2 ANQGSEA come from the germline V gene. The CDR3 here is CSVDRVGTSGIYEQYF. In DNA, the CDR3 is TGCAGCGTTGACAGGGTAGGAACTAGCGGAATCTACGAGCAGTACTTC.

This chain connects TRBV14 to TRBJ2-1; TRBD2 matches at 8 bases. The CDR3 length is 16 residues. Trimming cost V 4 bases and J 9 bases; bases outside gene matches: 14. Germline V gene sequence: CDR1 SGHDN, CDR2 FVKESK. In DNA form, the CDR3 reads TGTGCCAGCAGCCCAACTCCGGGACTAGTGATGAGTGAGCAGTTCTTC. It translates to CASSPTPGLVMSEQFF.

The gene calls are TRBV11-1 and TRBJ2-7; tentative D call: TRBD1 (6 bases). Germline-derived CDR1 and CDR2 are SGHAT and FQDESV (reference sequence). V was trimmed by 6 bases and J by 3 bases, leaving 12 bases between them. The CDR3 has 13 residues. The CDR3: CASSLGTLYEQYF. The CDR3 nucleotides read TGTGCCAGCAGTCTCGGGACACTCTACGAGCAGTACTTC.

This clone showed up just once. This sequence joins TRBV20-1 and TRBJ1-1; no clear D. V lost 7 bases and J 0 bases, leaving 6 bases between the germline ends. Per the germline V gene, CDR1 is DFQATT and CDR2 is SNEGSKA (reference sequence). The CDR3 is 11 residues long. CDR3 protein: CSVVMNTEAFF. In DNA, the CDR3 is TGCAGTGTCGTTATGAACACTGAAGCTTTCTTT.

This chain connects TRBV6-1 to TRBJ1-2, with D tentatively TRBD1 (6 bases). CDR3 length equals 16 residues. Germline CDR1 is MNHNS and CDR2 is SASEGT. Trimming took 3 bases from V and 7 from J, leaving 21 bases between them. The CDR3, as DNA: TGTGCCAGCAGTGAGGTGTGGGGGTCACAGGGATCTGGCTACACCTTC. This sequence encodes CASSEVWGSQGSGYTF.

This rearrangement joins TRBV10-1 to TRBJ1-1, with D uncertain. Trimming stripped 6 bases from V and 4 bases from J, with 12 bases between. Germline V gene sequence: CDR1 WNHNN, CDR2 SYGVQD (reference sequence). The CDR3 extends over 13 amino acids. Here the CDR3 DNA reads TGCGCCAGCAGCCCAGGTGGCCTCACTGAAGCTTTCTTT. Its protein product is CASSPGGLTEAFF.

This chain joins TRBV27 and TRBJ1-5; no reliable D call. The V end was cut by 4 bases, the J end by 0 bases, with 13 bases between. The germline gives CDR1 MNHEY, CDR2 SMNVEV (reference sequence). This CDR3 is 16 amino acids long. The CDR3 reads CASSSRGANSNQPQHF. The CDR3, as DNA: TGTGCCAGCAGTTCCCGAGGCGCCAATAGCAATCAGCCCCAGCATTTT.

The genes are TRBV10-3 and TRBJ2-7; weak D call: TRBD1 (5 bases). The CDR3 runs 13 residues. Germline V gene data show CDR1 as ENHRY and CDR2 as SYGVKD. V was clipped by 2 bases and J by 2 bases, with 7 bases between them. CDR3 amino acids: CAISEDRPYEQYF. DNA for the CDR3: TGTGCCATCAGTGAGGACAGACCCTACGAGCAGTACTTC.

The V call is TRBV10-1, the J call TRBJ2-1; D may be TRBD1 (6 bases). CDR1 WNHNN and CDR2 SYGVQD come from the germline V gene (reference sequence). The CDR3 consists of 18 residues. V lost 2 bases and J 8 bases, leaving 25 bases between the germline ends. Written as DNA, the CDR3 is TGCGCCAGCAGTGAGGGGGGCCCCGGGACCGTCCCCGGCGATGAGCAGTTCTTC. Residues: CASSEGGPGTVPGDEQFF.

This chain uses TRBV7-2 with TRBJ1-5; 7 bases agree with TRBD1. Germline V CDR1 and CDR2: SGHTA, FQGNSA. V gave up 5 bases and J gave up 3 bases; unmatched junction bases: 7. This CDR3 has 15 residues. The chain's CDR3 is CASSNPGTVNQPQHF. Written as DNA, the CDR3 is TGTGCCAGCAGCAACCCCGGGACAGTCAATCAGCCCCAGCATTTT.

The chain couples TRBV18 to TRBJ2-7; a weak D match, TRBD1 (6 bases). Germline V gives CDR1 KGHSH, CDR2 LQKENI. The CDR3 totals 16 residues. Trimming removed 5 bases from V and 1 base from J, with 18 bases in between. CDR3 sequence: CASSSPQGKYSYEQYF. The CDR3 bases are TGTGCCAGCTCATCTCCACAGGGAAAATATTCCTACGAGCAGTACTTC.

V usage is TRBV28 and J usage is TRBJ1-1; no clear D. Germline V lookup: CDR1 MDHEN, CDR2 SYDVKM. The CDR3 spans 11 residues. The ends were cut back, 8 bases at V and 6 bases at J, with 10 bases in the middle. In nucleotides, the CDR3 is TGTGCCAGCTCTACTCAATCTGAAGCTTTCTTT. It is translated as CASSTQSEAFF. Looking up the rest from reference TRBV28 and TRBJ1-1 gives the full variable domain: DVKVTQSSRYLVKRTGEKVFLECVQDMDHENMFWYRQDPGLGLRLIYFSYDVKMKEKGDIPEGYSVSREKKERFSLILESASTNQTSMYLCASSTQSEAFFGQGTRLTVV.

The chain recombines TRBV19 with TRBJ2-7; 7 bases line up with TRBD1. J gave up 3 bases and V 0 bases, and 5 bases lay outside the gene matches. Germline V gives CDR1 LNHDA, CDR2 SQIVND (reference sequence). The CDR3 is 15 residues long. For the CDR3, the DNA is TGTGCCAGTAGTATAGAACCGGGACAGATCTACGAGCAGTACTTC. Encoded protein: CASSIEPGQIYEQYF.

This clone has more than one count but fewer than ten. The chain carries TRBV27 and TRBJ2-3; D gene uncertain. The CDR3 runs to 12 residues. V shed 3 bases and J shed 4 bases, with 5 bases lying between them. In germline, CDR1 is MNHEY, CDR2 SMNVEV (reference sequence). CDR3 sequence: CASSFSADTQYF. CDR3 bases: TGTGCCAGCAGTTTTTCCGCAGATACGCAGTATTTT.